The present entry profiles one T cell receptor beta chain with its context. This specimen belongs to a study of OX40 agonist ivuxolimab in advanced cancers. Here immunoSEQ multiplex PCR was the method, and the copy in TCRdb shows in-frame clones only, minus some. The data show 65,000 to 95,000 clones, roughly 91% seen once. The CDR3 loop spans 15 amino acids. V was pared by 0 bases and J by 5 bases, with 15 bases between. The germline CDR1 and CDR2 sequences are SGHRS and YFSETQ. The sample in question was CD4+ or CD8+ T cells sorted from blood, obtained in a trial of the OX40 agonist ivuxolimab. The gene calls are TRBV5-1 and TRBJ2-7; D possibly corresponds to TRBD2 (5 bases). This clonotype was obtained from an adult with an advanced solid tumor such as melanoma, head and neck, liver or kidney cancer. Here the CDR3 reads CASSLVRDSPHEQYF. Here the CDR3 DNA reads TGCGCCAGCAGCTTGGTCCGGGATTCCCCCCACGAGCAGTACTTC.